One and the same sample provided the 13 T cell receptor beta chains below, sequenced in a study of cytomegalovirus exposure and HLA in healthy donors. The PCR made use of 60 Vbeta and 13 Jbeta primers. Sequencing used immunoSEQ multiplex PCR; TCRdb keeps in-frame clones, though not all of them. In the table there are approximately 92,000 clones, nearly 70% of which are singletons. Sequencing was done on a sample of PBMCs. The origin of the receptors is a man aged 45-65 years in good health and CMV-seronegative.

This clone was found many times. This chain uses TRBV5-6 with TRBJ1-5; possibly TRBD1 for D (6 bases). V dropped 4 bases and J dropped 5 bases, with 10 bases sitting between them. This CDR3 has 13 amino acids. The V gene's germline CDR1 is SGHDT and CDR2 YYEEEE. CDR3 residues: CASSQGPDQPQHF. The DNA for the CDR3 is TGTGCCAGCAGCCAGGGGCCAGATCAGCCCCAGCATTTT.

The rearrangement uses TRBV7-8 and TRBJ1-2, with D possibly matching TRBD1 (5 bases). Germline CDR1 SGHVS, CDR2 FQNEAQ. The length of the CDR3 is 14 residues. Between the trimmed V and J ends, which lost 5 bases and 2 bases, there was a span of 12 bases. The CDR3 here is CASSLGHTNYGYTF. The CDR3 DNA is TGTGCCAGCAGCCTCGGACATACCAACTATGGCTACACCTTC.

The chain has TRBV5-6 and TRBJ2-7, with unresolved D. V was cut by 0 bases and J by 1 base, with 5 bases left in between. This CDR3 has 13 residues. Germline-derived CDR1 and CDR2 are SGHDT and YYEEEE. The CDR3 sequence: CASSLGSSYEQYF. Here the CDR3 DNA reads TGTGCCAGCAGCTTGGGTAGTTCCTACGAGCAGTACTTC.

The chain couples TRBV10-3 to TRBJ1-2; 12 nucleotides align to TRBD1. The CDR3 loop spans 16 amino acids. V shed 6 bases, J shed 0 bases, and the junction held 5 bases outside the gene matches. Looked up from germline, CDR1 is ENHRY and CDR2 is SYGVKD. In DNA form, the CDR3 reads TGTGCCATCAGCGCCGGGACAGGGGGCGCTAACTATGGCTACACCTTC. Its translation: CAISAGTGGANYGYTF.

V usage is TRBV2 and J usage is TRBJ1-3, with no clear D. V lost 6 bases to trimming and J lost 0 bases, with 12 bases between them. CDR1 and CDR2 (germline): SNHLY, FYNNEI. This CDR3 region has 15 residues. The CDR3 here is CASSAGGNSGNTIYF. The CDR3 bases are TGTGCCAGCAGCGCGGGAGGCAACTCTGGAAACACCATATATTTT. The full variable domain, in which reference TRBV2 and TRBJ1-3 provide the parts outside the CDR3, is EPEVTQTPSHQVTQMGQEVILRCVPISNHLYFYWYRQILGQKVEFLVSFYNNEISEKSEIFDDQFSVERPDGSNFTLKIRSTKLEDSAMYFCASSAGGNSGNTIYFGEGSWLTVV.

The chain uses TRBV5-4 and TRBJ1-5; D is unclear. V was shortened by 3 bases and J by 5 bases, with 15 bases between the two germline ends. This CDR3 contains 15 residues. Germline V gene sequence: CDR1 SGHNT, CDR2 YYREEE (reference sequence). CDR3 region: CASSCPRDQDQPQHF. The CDR3 bases are TGTGCCAGCAGCTGCCCCCGGGATCAGGATCAGCCCCAGCATTTT.

Points on this clone: The junction departs from germline at one end; a sequencing error may be responsible. The rearrangement uses TRBV7-8 and TRBJ2-7, with 10 bases fitting TRBD1. Germline CDR1 SGHVS, CDR2 FQNEAQ. The length of the CDR3 is 14 residues. The chain's CDR3 is CASSERGSTGGWNF. The CDR3 nucleotides read TGTGCCAGCAGCGAGCGGGGATCGACAGGGGGCTGGAACTTC. Using reference TRBV7-8 and TRBJ2-7 for the parts outside the CDR3, the full variable domain is GAGVSQSPRYKVAKRGQDVALRCDPISGHVSLFWYQQALGQGPEFLTYFQNEAQLDKSGLPSDRFFAERPEGSVSTLKIQRTQQEDSAVYLCASSERGSTGGWNFGPGTRLTVT.

The rearrangement uses TRBV5-6 and TRBJ2-2; the D is unclear. V gave up 5 bases and J gave up 13 bases, with 24 bases separating them. Looked up from germline, CDR1 is SGHDT and CDR2 is YYEEEE. The CDR3 spans 15 residues. The CDR3 bases are TGTGCCAGCAGTCTTCCCGGGTCCAAAGACCCATGGCTGTTTTTT. Translating gives CASSLPGSKDPWLFF.

This chain uses TRBV7-2 with TRBJ2-6, with D perhaps TRBD1 (5 bases). In germline, CDR1 is SGHTA, CDR2 FQGNSA. Trimming cost V 2 bases and J 2 bases, with 7 bases left between them. The CDR3 loop spans 15 amino acids. The CDR3 DNA sequence: TGTGCCAGCAGCTTAAGGGGAACTGGGGCCAACGTCCTGACTTTC. As protein: CASSLRGTGANVLTF.

The chain couples TRBV30 to TRBJ1-3; a weak D match, TRBD1 (5 bases). CDR3 length: 14 amino acids. Germline CDR1 and CDR2: GTSNPN and SVGIG (reference sequence). V gave up 0 bases and J gave up 0 bases, with 6 bases separating them. The CDR3 spells CAWSVGASGNTIYF. As DNA, the CDR3 is TGTGCCTGGAGTGTAGGGGCCTCTGGAAACACCATATATTTT.

This clone was recorded a few times. The chain combines TRBV5-4 with TRBJ2-1; TRBD1 matches at 7 bases. V was pared by 4 bases and J by 6 bases, with 13 bases of the junction left unmatched. Germline values: CDR1 SGHNT, CDR2 YYREEE (reference sequence). The CDR3 runs 16 residues. The CDR3 here is CASSRGPGQLRNEQFF. The CDR3 region has the DNA TGTGCCAGCAGCCGCGGTCCGGGACAGCTACGCAATGAGCAGTTCTTC.

The chain carries TRBV5-4 and TRBJ1-1, with D tentatively TRBD1 (5 bases). Trimming removed 5 bases from V and 0 bases from J, with 14 bases in between. CDR3 length: 15 residues. Per germline, CDR1 SGHNT and CDR2 YYREEE (reference sequence). This CDR3 is CASSLDPGMNTEAFF. The CDR3 bases are TGTGCCAGCAGTCTCGACCCAGGGATGAACACTGAAGCTTTCTTT. Based on the CDR3 plus reference TRBV5-4 and TRBJ1-1, the full variable domain is ETGVTQSPTHLIKTRGQQVTLRCSSQSGHNTVSWYQQALGQGPQFIFQYYREEENGRGNFPPRFSGLQFPNYSSELNVNALELDDSALYLCASSLDPGMNTEAFFGQGTRLTVV.

The chain carries TRBV4-2 and TRBJ2-5; TRBD2 matches at 8 bases. The J call may be incorrect, as the DNA end agrees better with TRBJ2-7. The CDR3 consists of 15 residues. CDR1 and CDR2 from the germline V gene are LGHNA and YNFKEQ. In DNA, the CDR3 is TGTGCCAGCAGCCAAGAGGGGGGACTAGTGAACGAGCAGTACTTC. This translates into CASSQEGGLVNEQYF.